This T cell receptor (beta chain) was documented in a study of cytomegalovirus exposure and HLA in healthy donors. In the case of this clone: Its antigen is not identified.

PCR was performed using 60 Vbeta and 13 Jbeta primers. Generated by immunoSEQ multiplex PCR, the TCRdb table keeps only in-frame clones and is missing some. The table shows approximately 170,000 clones, with around three quarters occurring only once. Findings and limits, study-wide: Earlier findings revealed that most TCR beta V segments proved productive either about 90% or about 30% of the time.

What was sequenced was PBMCs. This TCR derives from a man aged 35-49 years in good health and CMV-seronegative.

For the CDR3, the DNA is TGTGCCAGTAGTATAGGAGGAGGACTTGAAGCTTTCTTT. This encodes CASSIGGGLEAFF. V usage is TRBV19 and J usage is TRBJ1-1; D not certain. The CDR3 extends over 13 amino acids. The germline CDR1 and CDR2 sequences are LNHDA and SQIVND (reference sequence). Deletions cut 1 base from V and 7 bases from J, with 10 bases between.